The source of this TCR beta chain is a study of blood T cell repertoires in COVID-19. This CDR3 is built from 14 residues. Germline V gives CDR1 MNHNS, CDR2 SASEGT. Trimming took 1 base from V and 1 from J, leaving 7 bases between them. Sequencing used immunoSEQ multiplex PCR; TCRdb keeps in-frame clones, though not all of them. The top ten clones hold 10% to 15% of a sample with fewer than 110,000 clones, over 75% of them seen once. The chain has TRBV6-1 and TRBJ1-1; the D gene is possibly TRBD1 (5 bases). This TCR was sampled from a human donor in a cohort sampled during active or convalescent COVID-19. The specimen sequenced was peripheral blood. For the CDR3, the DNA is TGTGCCAGCAGTGAAGTCACAGGGAACACTGAAGCTTTCTTT. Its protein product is CASSEVTGNTEAFF.